Below, one T cell receptor beta chain is given with its context. Treatment of the sample: oral pan-JAK inhibitor, 5-10 mg twice daily. The data belong to a study of CD8+ T cells in alopecia areata. Study-wide background: Treatment comprised oral tofacitinib, 5 to 10 mg twice daily, in treated patients.

Trimming removed 3 bases from V and 6 bases from J, with 13 bases in between. The CDR3 length is 14 residues. CDR1 is MDHEN, CDR2 SYDVKM, per germline. RNA was extracted and reverse transcribed into cDNA as the sequencing template. Repertoires were generated with immunoSEQ multiplex PCR, while TCRdb's copy carries only in-frame clones and drops some. The sample shows around 190,000 clones, around 56% of them seen only once. J is TRBJ2-3 and V is TRBV28, with D perhaps TRBD1 (6 bases). The TCR comes from a human donor with alopecia areata. This sample comprised CD4+ T cells sorted from blood, obtained at week 4, from a patient treated with tofacitinib. The CDR3, as DNA: TGTGCCAGCAGTTTCGACAGGCCGGGCGATACGCAGTATTTT. Amino acid sequence: CASSFDRPGDTQYF.